The clone carrying this T cell receptor (beta chain) was recorded only once. Reverse transcription used roughly 0.45 to 1 ug RNA and random hexamers. Amplification of TCR beta CDR3 across 54 Vbeta and 13 Jbeta was performed with immunoSEQ multiplex PCR. Via MiXCR, TCRdb re-called the immunoSEQ multiplex PCR reads, giving one row per CDR3 protein. The top ten hold 0.093% of the sample, which has 150,000 to 200,000 distinct CDR3 sequences, 90% to 97% seen once. CDR3 length: 17 amino acids. V shed 0 bases and J shed 4 bases, with 19 bases lying between them. Germline V lookup: CDR1 SGHNT, CDR2 YYREEE (reference sequence). This entry belongs to a study of CD8 T cells in Susac syndrome.

V and J are TRBV5-4 and TRBJ1-1; a weak D match, TRBD1 (5 bases). The sequencing sample was made of CD4+ T cells from PBMCs. The sequence was collected from a human donor with multiple sclerosis. The CDR3 coding sequence is TGTGCCAGCAGCTTGGCCAGGGCAGGGAATTTGGGCACTGAAGCTTTCTTT. Its protein product is CASSLARAGNLGTEAFF.